The source of this T cell receptor (beta chain) is a study of shared clonotypes between healthy human individuals (TCRdb year 2020). With regard to the full study: The cohort comprised a couple of women and a few men aged 18 to 49 years. Between about 0.94 and 8.9 billion PBMCs per donor were obtained by leukapheresis. Different laboratories and diverse techniques were used to prepare libraries and sequence TCR repertoires, to increase sequencing depth and limit assay-specific biases. To estimate repertoire size and how much clonotypes are shared between individuals, the study performed deep sequencing of blood TCR repertoires from roughly five healthy adults. For each donor, CD4 naive and CD4 memory were each given three plates, CD8 naive was given two plates, and CD8 memory was given one plate. Beyond this particular receptor, the publication reports: Even with the large sequencing depth, rarefaction of the sorted-subset datasets indicated that sequencing was incomplete. Clonotypes shared by all four sorted-subset donors showed higher generation probabilities than non-shared clonotypes. Because the study included a small number of donors, the genetic and exposure-history diversity represented was limited. Estimated clonotype richness was generally larger for naive than for memory subsets. When four donors were compared, the shared fraction of clonotypes was 5% to 6.5% for naive CD4, approximately 3.3% for naive CD8, roughly 2.5% for memory CD4, and around 0.37% for memory CD8. Only blood was sampled, and tissue TCR repertoires likely differ from those in blood. Pairwise subsampling indicated that sequencing depth was expected to affect the degree of clonotype sharing among donors.

Regarding this clone: Its antigen remains unidentified. Base quality data are lacking; no much larger clone is found one base away.

Using the deep immunoSEQ assay, TCR CDR3 regions were amplified from genomic DNA by multiplex PCR. For each cell subset, the extracted genomic DNA was distributed evenly across all wells of several immunoSEQ 96-well plates, and each plate served as one replicate. Each replicate PCR for sorted subsets received about 210 ng genomic DNA, equal to roughly 29,000 T cell genomes. Purified libraries were quantified with a Qubit 3.0 fluorometer, sized on a Bioanalyzer 2100, and re-quantified with the KAPA Library Quantification kit. A separate single-read 150-cycle Illumina NextSeq 550 flow cell was used to sequence each immunoSEQ 96-well plate. The original methods were these. The immunoSEQ output contained only junctional sequences without quality scores, so filtering could not match that applied to full-length reads. Sequences were annotated with PyIR, a Python wrapper for IgBLAST v1.9, using IMGT germline references to assign V/J genes and CDR3. Reads with weak V/J assignments (E-value above 1e-6), missing CDR3, stop codons, out-of-frame junctions, or ambiguous translated residues were removed. V3J clonotypes were defined as sequences sharing the same inferred V gene, J gene, and CDR3 amino acid sequence. Percentage overlap between repertoires was calculated by dividing the number of shared unique clonotypes by the size of the smaller repertoire. Repertoire richness was assessed with RTK rarefaction, the Chao1 estimator, and Recon v2.1 estimates of unobserved clonotypes. Generation probabilities were computed with OLGA for all TCRbeta clonotypes obtained by the gDNA method from a handful of donors. TCRdb holds this immuneACCESS table with in-frame rearrangements only. Some clones are missing; in checked studies, unresolved V genes explain under half, and the rest has no known cause. The V and J calls and clone size come from that table; D and trimming were worked out from the DNA. The sample table lists around 2.3 million clones, under 97% of them with a count of one. Less than 0.15% of the sample lies in the top ten.

The junction carries 7 bases between V and J, which are trimmed by 3 bases and 11 bases respectively. CDR3 length: 10 amino acids, cysteine to phenylalanine. The CDR3 DNA has 30 bases and is translated from base 1. Reading the germline V gene gives CDR1 SGHTA and CDR2 FQGNSA. Healthy HIV-negative adults with no recently reported acute infections or vaccinations were included as donors. All donors were Caucasian adults living in Nashville, Tennessee, USA. CD4+ T cells were enriched by magnetic negative selection, after which naive cells were positively selected on CD45RA and the negative fraction was taken as the memory subset. Blood was collected by leukapheresis, and PBMCs were isolated by Ficoll-Histopaque density gradient centrifugation and then cryopreserved in liquid nitrogen vapor phase. Analytical flow cytometry was used to check the purity and quantity of each magnetically sorted T cell population. Genomic DNA was isolated from every sorted fraction and measured by UV absorbance on a Nanodrop 2000c.

This receptor was obtained from a man aged 18 to 35 in good health. Material for sequencing was naive CD4+ T cells sorted from blood. The sample's cell subset or site, from its label and the paper: CD45RA+ positively selected. In this chain, TRBV7-2 is recombined with TRBJ1-2; the D gene identity is not certain. The CDR3 in this case is CASSFPGYTF. The nucleotide sequence is TGTGCCAGCAGCTTCCCTGGATACACCTTC.